These T cell receptor beta chains were read from a single sample in a study of shared clonotypes between healthy human individuals. Sequencing used immunoSEQ multiplex PCR; TCRdb keeps in-frame clones, though not all of them. Found here are about 2 million clones, about 95% of them singletons; the top ten hold more than 0.95%. What was sequenced was naive CD8+ T cells sorted from blood. The receptors come from a man between 18 and 29 years old in good health. Both conserved end residues are part of each CDR3. The order of the fields is CDR3 DNA, CDR3 protein, J gene, clone size, V gene, D gene. A D gene is named only where the DNA matches it firmly. The listing skips clone size in some rows; elsewhere it reads once, few, many or a size class.

CDR3 DNA: TGTGCCAGCAGTTACTCAGTCCCTGAGGGCAATCAGCCCCAGCATTTT
CDR3 protein: CASSYSVPEGNQPQHF
J gene: TRBJ1-5
clone size: -
V gene: TRBV6-5
D gene: -

CDR3 DNA: TGTGCCAGCAGCTTAGCCCCGGGGAATGAAGCTTTCTTT
CDR3 protein: CASSLAPGNEAFF
J gene: TRBJ1-1
clone size: once
V gene: TRBV11-2
D gene: -

CDR3 DNA: TGTGCCAGCAGCGTAGCCGTCTCTGGAAACACCATATATTTT
CDR3 protein: CASSVAVSGNTIYF
J gene: TRBJ1-3
clone size: -
V gene: TRBV9
D gene: -

CDR3 DNA: TGTGCCAGCAGTGACCGGCCAGCCGGTGAAGCTTTCTTT
CDR3 protein: CASSDRPAGEAFF
J gene: TRBJ1-1
clone size: -
V gene: TRBV6-4
D gene: -

CDR3 DNA: TGTGCCAGCAGCTTTTCAGGGGGCGGGGAGCTGTTTTTT
CDR3 protein: CASSFSGGGELFF
J gene: TRBJ2-2
clone size: once
V gene: TRBV7-8
D gene: TRBD1

CDR3 DNA: TGTGCCAGCAGCTTGGGGACTAGCGACGGAGAGCAGTACTTC
CDR3 protein: CASSLGTSDGEQYF
J gene: TRBJ2-7
clone size: -
V gene: TRBV5-6
D gene: TRBD2

CDR3 DNA: TGCGCCAGCAGCCGGGGACAGGGAGGAAACACCATATATTTT
CDR3 protein: CASSRGQGGNTIYF
J gene: TRBJ1-3
clone size: -
V gene: TRBV5-1
D gene: TRBD1

CDR3 DNA: TGTGCCAGCAGCGTTGGCCTACAAGAGACCCAGTACTTC
CDR3 protein: CASSVGLQETQYF
J gene: TRBJ2-5
clone size: -
V gene: TRBV11-2
D gene: -

CDR3 DNA: TGTGCCAGCAGTTACAATATGGGGGACGGAGGCTACACCTTC
CDR3 protein: CASSYNMGDGGYTF
J gene: TRBJ1-2
clone size: -
V gene: TRBV6-5
D gene: -

CDR3 DNA: TGTGCCAGCAGTATATCCGGGGCCGTCTCCTACGAGCAGTACTTC
CDR3 protein: CASSISGAVSYEQYF
J gene: TRBJ2-7
clone size: -
V gene: TRBV7-2
D gene: -

CDR3 DNA: TGTGCCTGGACAGACTCTGGAAACACCATATATTTT
CDR3 protein: CAWTDSGNTIYF
J gene: TRBJ1-3
clone size: -
V gene: TRBV30
D gene: -

CDR3 DNA: TGTGCCAGCAAGGGGACAGGTAGAAATGAGCAGTTCTTC
CDR3 protein: CASKGTGRNEQFF
J gene: TRBJ2-1
clone size: -
V gene: TRBV2
D gene: TRBD1

CDR3 DNA: TGTGCCAGCAGATGGGGGGAGGGGTACACAGATACGCAGTATTTT
CDR3 protein: CASRWGEGYTDTQYF
J gene: TRBJ2-3
clone size: -
V gene: TRBV6-5
D gene: TRBD2

CDR3 DNA: TGTGCCAGCAGCTTAGCAGCGGACCTAGAAGCTTTCTTT
CDR3 protein: CASSLAADLEAFF
J gene: TRBJ1-1
clone size: -
V gene: TRBV7-9
D gene: -

CDR3 DNA: TGTGCCAGCAGCCGAGACAGGGGGCCTGTCTACGAGCAGTACTTC
CDR3 protein: CASSRDRGPVYEQYF
J gene: TRBJ2-7
clone size: -
V gene: TRBV7-6
D gene: TRBD1

CDR3 DNA: TGTGCCAGTAGTATGGGACTAGCGGGATACGAGCAGTACTTC
CDR3 protein: CASSMGLAGYEQYF
J gene: TRBJ2-7
clone size: once
V gene: TRBV19
D gene: TRBD2

CDR3 DNA: TGCGCCAGCAGCTTGGAAGAAAACACAGATACGCAGTATTTT
CDR3 protein: CASSLEENTDTQYF
J gene: TRBJ2-3
clone size: -
V gene: TRBV5-1
D gene: -

CDR3 DNA: TGTGCCACCAGCGGGGGCGGAATTGTACCCTACGAGCAGTACTTC
CDR3 protein: CATSGGGIVPYEQYF
J gene: TRBJ2-7
clone size: -
V gene: TRBV15
D gene: -

CDR3 DNA: TGTGCCAGCGGCTCCGTTACAGGGGGCAACTATGGCTACACCTTC
CDR3 protein: CASGSVTGGNYGYTF
J gene: TRBJ1-2
clone size: -
V gene: TRBV2
D gene: TRBD1

CDR3 DNA: TGTGCCAGCAGCCTGATGACCGCGACTAAGCAGCCCCAGCATTTT
CDR3 protein: CASSLMTATKQPQHF
J gene: TRBJ1-5
clone size: once
V gene: TRBV5-6
D gene: -